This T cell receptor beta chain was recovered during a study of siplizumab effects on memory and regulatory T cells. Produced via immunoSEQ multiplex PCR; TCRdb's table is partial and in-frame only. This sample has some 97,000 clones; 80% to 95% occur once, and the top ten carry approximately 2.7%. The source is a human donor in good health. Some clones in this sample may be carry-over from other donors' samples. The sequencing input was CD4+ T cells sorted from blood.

The CDR3 bases are TGTGCCAGCTCACCAGTTGGCCCGTCGGACCAAGAGACCCAGTACTTC. This sequence encodes CASSPVGPSDQETQYF. The chain combines TRBV18 with TRBJ2-5; no clear D. Germline V gives CDR1 KGHSH, CDR2 LQKENI. The CDR3 is 16 residues long. V was pared by 2 bases and J by 0 bases, with 13 bases between.